Each of the 18 T cell receptor beta chains below was sequenced from the same sample in a study of cytomegalovirus exposure and HLA in healthy donors (TCRdb year 2017). Library preparation used the immunoSEQ multiplex PCR assay. A mixture of 60 forward primers for TCR Vbeta segments and 13 reverse primers for TCR Jbeta segments was used in the multiplex PCR. TCRdb carries this immuneACCESS record with in-frame sequences only. Its versions omit some clonotypes, under half of them owing to an unresolved V gene in the studies checked, with the rest unexplained. This sample lists around 100,000 clones; around 82% were detected once. The ten largest clones capture around a tenth of the sample. Sequenced: PBMCs. Receptors were obtained from a woman younger than 30 in good health and CMV-seropositive.

This clone was picked up a small number of times. The chain recombines TRBV6-5 with TRBJ2-3; D possibly corresponds to TRBD2 (6 bases). V was clipped by 2 bases and J by 1 base, with 10 bases between them. The CDR3 runs 15 residues. Germline V lookup: CDR1 MNHEY, CDR2 SVGAGI. In DNA form, the CDR3 reads TGTGCCAGCAGTTACGTAGGCGGGGGCACAGATACGCAGTATTTT. Its protein product is CASSYVGGGTDTQYF.

V gene TRBV2 combines with J gene TRBJ2-1; D gene unclear. Germline V gene lookup returns CDR1 SNHLY and CDR2 FYNNEI. V was shortened by 5 bases and J by 9 bases, with 11 bases between the two germline ends. The CDR3 consists of 12 residues. CDR3 coding DNA: TGTGCCAGCAGTCCACAGTTTGGTGAGCAGTTCTTC. As protein: CASSPQFGEQFF. The variable domain in full, completed from reference TRBV2 and TRBJ2-1, reads EPEVTQTPSHQVTQMGQEVILRCVPISNHLYFYWYRQILGQKVEFLVSFYNNEISEKSEIFDDQFSVERPDGSNFTLKIRSTKLEDSAMYFCASSPQFGEQFFGPGTRLTVL.

This chain uses TRBV6-6 with TRBJ2-5; D gene ambiguous. The end of the DNA is better explained by TRBJ2-7, so the J call may be wrong. This CDR3 contains 13 residues. Germline CDR1 and CDR2: MNHNY and SVGAGI (reference sequence). In nucleotides, the CDR3 is TGTGCCAGCAGTTCGCTAGTGAACTACGAGCAGTACTTC. This encodes CASSSLVNYEQYF.

The rearrangement joins TRBV27 to TRBJ2-7; maybe TRBD2 (6 bases). CDR3 length: 16 amino acids. In germline, CDR1 is MNHEY, CDR2 SMNVEV (reference sequence). V gave up 5 bases and J gave up 2 bases, with 19 bases separating them. The chain's CDR3 is CASSPLGGDGPYEQYF. The CDR3, as DNA: TGTGCCAGCAGTCCCCTCGGGGGTGACGGGCCCTACGAGCAGTACTTC.

The CDR3 loop is CASSSTGVGNTEAFF. The DNA for the CDR3 is TGCGCCAGCAGCTCCACAGGGGTGGGGAACACTGAAGCTTTCTTT. The rearrangement joins TRBV5-1 to TRBJ1-1; 7 bases are a match to TRBD1. V lost 3 bases and J lost 1; bases outside the gene matches: 6. Germline values: CDR1 SGHRS, CDR2 YFSETQ. The CDR3 spans 15 residues.

The CDR3 sequence: CASSVPGGYTF. The DNA of the CDR3 is TGTGCCAGCAGCGTACCGGGGGGCTACACCTTC. This rearrangement joins TRBV9 to TRBJ1-2; D is unclear. CDR1 and CDR2 (germline): SGDLS, YYNGEE. The CDR3 covers 11 residues. V lost 1 base, J lost 8 bases, and 6 bases lay in between. Filled out from reference TRBV9 and TRBJ1-2, the complete variable domain reads DSGVTQTPKHLITATGQRVTLRCSPRSGDLSVYWYQQSLDQGLQFLIQYYNGEERAKGNILERFSAQQFPDLHSELNLSSLELGDSALYFCASSVPGGYTFGSGTRLTVV.

The rearrangement joins TRBV4-1 to TRBJ2-5; the D gene is possibly TRBD1 (6 bases). The last part of the DNA fits TRBJ2-7 better; the J call may be wrong. This CDR3 contains 15 residues. CDR1 is MGHRA, CDR2 YSYEKL, per germline. The CDR3 here is CASSPDPDSSYEQYF. CDR3 DNA sequence: TGCGCCAGCAGCCCCGACCCGGACAGCTCCTACGAGCAGTACTTC.

V and J are TRBV5-1 and TRBJ2-3; D might be TRBD2 (5 bases). V was pared by 6 bases and J by 4 bases, with 12 bases between. Germline V CDR1 and CDR2: SGHRS, YFSETQ. The CDR3 is made up of 13 amino acids. CDR3 nucleotide sequence: TGCGCCAGCACCTCGGGGTTTTCAGATACGCAGTATTTT. Protein: CASTSGFSDTQYF.

V and J are TRBV5-6 and TRBJ2-1; TRBD2 is a possible D gene (5 bases). The CDR3 loop spans 17 amino acids. Germline lookup yields CDR1 SGHDT and CDR2 YYEEEE. Trimming took 0 bases from V and 5 from J, leaving 18 bases between them. DNA for the CDR3: TGTGCCAGCAGCTTGGTGTTTCCAGGAGGTTATGACAATGAGCAGTTCTTC. Protein: CASSLVFPGGYDNEQFF.

The chain links TRBV29-1 to TRBJ2-7; 7 bases are shared with TRBD1. From germline, CDR1 is SQVTM and CDR2 ANQGSEA. J lost 4 bases, V lost 7 bases, and 7 bases had no gene match. CDR3 length equals 12 residues. CDR3 nucleotides: TGCAGCGCGGGACAGAACCTATACGAGCAGTACTTC. The encoded protein is CSAGQNLYEQYF.

This sequence joins TRBV30 and TRBJ2-3; TRBD2 might be the D (6 bases). The CDR3 runs to 14 residues. The V end lost 0 bases, the J end lost 3 bases, and 10 bases lay between the germline ends. Germline loops: CDR1 GTSNPN, CDR2 SVGIG (reference sequence). CDR3 loop: CAWSVSSGTDTQYF. The CDR3 DNA reads TGTGCCTGGAGTGTATCAAGCGGGACAGATACGCAGTATTTT.

The V and J genes are TRBV2 and TRBJ1-4; tentatively, D is TRBD1 (5 bases). Germline assignment: CDR1 SNHLY and CDR2 FYNNEI. CDR3 length equals 16 residues. V dropped 7 bases and J dropped 1 base, with 16 bases sitting between them. CDR3 in amino acids: CASIPGRVGTNEKLFF. CDR3 coding DNA: TGTGCCAGCATCCCCGGCAGGGTCGGAACTAATGAAAAACTGTTTTTT.

The V gene is TRBV30, the J gene TRBJ2-3; 9 positions agree with TRBD2. CDR1 and CDR2 from the germline V gene are GTSNPN and SVGIG (reference sequence). This CDR3 spans 13 amino acids. The CDR3 sequence is CSKGGRATDTQYF. The CDR3 DNA reads TGTTCCAAAGGCGGGAGGGCCACAGATACGCAGTATTTT.

J is TRBJ1-2 and V is TRBV2; D is uncertain. Germline V gives CDR1 SNHLY, CDR2 FYNNEI. V was cut by 2 bases and J by 5 bases, with 12 bases left in between. The CDR3 has 14 residues. The CDR3 sequence is CASSEWAGSYGYTF. For the CDR3, the DNA is TGTGCCAGCAGTGAATGGGCGGGGTCGTATGGCTACACCTTC.

This sequence joins TRBV5-1 and TRBJ2-3; unclear D gene. The V and J ends lost 4 bases and 6 bases respectively, with 9 bases between them. This CDR3 comprises 12 residues. Per germline, CDR1 SGHRS and CDR2 YFSETQ. The CDR3 reads CASSISSDTQYF. CDR3 coding DNA: TGCGCCAGCAGCATATCCTCGGATACGCAGTATTTT.

V gene TRBV4-3 combines with J gene TRBJ2-1, with 8 bases identical to TRBD2. Germline CDR1 and CDR2: LGHNA and YSLEER. This CDR3 has 16 amino acids. V shed 1 base and J 8 bases; nucleotides not matched to a gene: 10. The CDR3 protein is CASSQVGLAPGYEQFF. CDR3 DNA sequence: TGCGCCAGCAGCCAAGTAGGACTAGCCCCGGGGTATGAGCAGTTCTTC.

The chain joins TRBV5-8 to TRBJ1-2, with D perhaps matching TRBD1 (5 bases). The CDR3 has 12 amino acids. The V gene's germline CDR1 is SGHTS and CDR2 YDEGEE. V gave up 3 bases and J gave up 8 bases, with 11 bases separating them. The CDR3: CASSWRRGGYTF. The CDR3 DNA reads TGTGCCAGCAGCTGGAGGAGGGGAGGCTACACCTTC.

The chain recombines TRBV23-1 with TRBJ2-7; 7 nucleotides agree with TRBD1. TRBV23-1 is an open reading frame, and its role is uncertain. Trimming cost V 0 bases and J 1 base; bases outside gene matches: 3. The CDR3 sequence is 15 residues long. The CDR3 here is CASSQSLGQSYEQYF. In DNA, the CDR3 is TGCGCCAGCAGTCAATCTTTGGGACAGTCCTACGAGCAGTACTTC.